Below, 16 T cell receptor beta chains from the same sample are listed, as sequenced in a study of cytotoxic CD8 clonotypes in ibrutinib-treated CLL. The data were produced by immunoSEQ multiplex PCR, yet TCRdb's version contains in-frame clones alone and is incomplete. The sample includes more than 110,000 clones, approximately 80% of them seen just once. The sample consisted of PBMCs, taken after 36 months of ibrutinib treatment. The receptors shown here come from a human donor with chronic lymphocytic leukemia.

V and J are TRBV5-1 and TRBJ2-1, with D possibly matching TRBD2 (6 bases). Per germline, CDR1 SGHRS and CDR2 YFSETQ. The CDR3 is 15 amino acids. Trimming removed 9 bases at V and 4 bases at J, with 20 bases between. The CDR3 DNA is TGCGCCACCAGACCGGGACTCGCGCCATACAATGAGCAGTTCTTC. Its protein is CATRPGLAPYNEQFF.

This clone has only one observation. J is TRBJ1-5 and V is TRBV5-4; maybe TRBD1 (6 bases). CDR1 and CDR2 from the germline V gene are SGHNT and YYREEE (reference sequence). The germline V and J ends were trimmed by 4 bases and 2 bases, with 13 bases remaining between them. The CDR3 runs to 15 residues. This chain's CDR3 is CASSRGGGGNQPQHF. CDR3 DNA sequence: TGTGCCAGCAGCAGAGGGGGAGGAGGCAATCAGCCCCAGCATTTT.

The CDR3 region is CASSPYMNTEAFF. The CDR3, as DNA: TGTGCCAGCAGTCCCTATATGAACACTGAAGCTTTCTTT. The rearrangement uses TRBV27 and TRBJ1-1; D is unclear. V lost 5 bases and J lost 0, with 7 bases in between. The CDR3 is 13 amino acids. Germline V lookup: CDR1 MNHEY, CDR2 SMNVEV (reference sequence).

This clone has a handful of counts. The rearrangement uses TRBV10-1 and TRBJ1-5, with a tentative D call TRBD1 (5 bases). This CDR3 is 12 amino acids long. The germline V gene encodes CDR1 WNHNN and CDR2 SYGVQD (reference sequence). V lost 8 bases, J lost 2 bases, and 7 bases lay in between. For the CDR3, the DNA is TGCGCCAGCGGCAGGGGCAATCAGCCCCAGCATTTT. This sequence encodes CASGRGNQPQHF.

This clone was counted between two and nine times. The CDR3 DNA sequence: TGCGCCAGCAGCTTTGACAGGCTCTATGGCTACACCTTC. Protein sequence: CASSFDRLYGYTF. The chain joins TRBV5-1 to TRBJ1-2, with D possibly TRBD1 on 6 matching bases. Germline V CDR1 and CDR2: SGHRS, YFSETQ. This CDR3 region has 13 residues. V lost 2 bases to trimming and J lost 4 bases, with 9 bases between them.

V gene TRBV2 combines with J gene TRBJ1-3; possibly TRBD1 for D (5 bases). The CDR3 length is 14 residues. The germline V gene has CDR1 SNHLY and CDR2 FYNNEI. V shed 6 bases and J shed 9 bases, with 18 bases lying between them. CDR3 nucleotide sequence: TGTGCCAGCAGGGCCGGGACTTACATGTCCACCATATATTTT. Translated: CASRAGTYMSTIYF.

The chain joins TRBV19 to TRBJ2-7; D may match TRBD1 or TRBD2 (6 bases each). The CDR3 length is 14 residues. Per germline, CDR1 LNHDA and CDR2 SQIVND (reference sequence). Trimming took off 4 bases at V and 2 bases at J, with 12 bases between the two ends. CDR3 in amino acids: CASSRRGVAYEQYF. In nucleotides, the CDR3 is TGTGCCAGTAGTAGGAGGGGGGTAGCCTACGAGCAGTACTTC.

The chain carries TRBV19 and TRBJ1-1, with no clear D. With 11 bases removed from V and 0 bases from J, the gap between germline ends came to 13 bases. CDR3 size: 13 residues. Per the germline V gene, CDR1 is LNHDA and CDR2 is SQIVND (reference sequence). The CDR3 sequence is CAVANRVNTEAFF. As DNA, the CDR3 is TGTGCCGTCGCAAACCGGGTGAACACTGAAGCTTTCTTT.

This chain connects TRBV5-1 to TRBJ1-1, with 9 bases fitting TRBD1. Unmatched junction bases numbered 7, after V lost 4 bases and J lost 3 bases. The CDR3 consists of 15 residues. Germline-derived CDR1 and CDR2 are SGHRS and YFSETQ. CDR3 sequence: CASSANRGRDTEAFF. The DNA of the CDR3 is TGCGCCAGCAGCGCAAACAGGGGGCGCGACACTGAAGCTTTCTTT.

This chain connects TRBV10-2 to TRBJ2-3; D assignment may be TRBD1 or TRBD2 (5 bases each). V was trimmed by 4 bases and J by 8 bases, leaving 13 bases between them. CDR3 length: 13 residues. CDR1 WSHSY and CDR2 SAAADI come from the germline V gene. CDR3 nucleotides: TGCGCCAGCAGTGGGGGACCTTTAGGTACGCAGTATTTT. It encodes CASSGGPLGTQYF.

This chain connects TRBV28 to TRBJ1-5; no clear D. Per germline, CDR1 MDHEN and CDR2 SYDVKM. V dropped 3 bases and J dropped 5 bases, with 11 bases sitting between them. The CDR3 covers 14 residues. CDR3 region: CASSFRGTHQPQHF. DNA of the CDR3: TGTGCCAGCAGTTTTCGGGGTACCCATCAGCCCCAGCATTTT.

The J gene is TRBJ2-1, the V gene TRBV19, with D possibly TRBD2 on 5 matching bases. CDR1 is LNHDA and CDR2 is SQIVND in the germline V gene (reference sequence). The V end was cut by 7 bases, the J end by 0 bases, with 13 bases between. The CDR3 runs to 15 residues. CDR3 nucleotides: TGTGCCAGTACCTCCGGGGAGAGCTCCTACAATGAGCAGTTCTTC. Its protein product is CASTSGESSYNEQFF.

The chain combines TRBV10-3 with TRBJ1-2, with 8 bases lining up with TRBD1. V dropped 5 bases and J dropped 2; count of bases not matched to a gene: 1. Per the germline V gene, CDR1 is ENHRY and CDR2 is SYGVKD. The CDR3 is made up of 13 amino acids. As DNA, the CDR3 is TGTGCCATCAGTAACAGGGGGAACTATGGCTACACCTTC. Encoded protein: CAISNRGNYGYTF.

Details on this clone: This CDR3 is also generated by other DNA sequences in the sample. The chain joins TRBV18 to TRBJ2-3; D gene unclear. The CDR3 covers 12 residues. V was trimmed by 3 bases and J by 2 bases, leaving 3 bases between them. Per the germline V gene, CDR1 is KGHSH and CDR2 is LQKENI. CDR3 in DNA: TGTGCCAGCTCACCGACCACAGATACGCAGTATTTT. This codes for CASSPTTDTQYF. The variable domain in full, completed from reference TRBV18 and TRBJ2-3, reads NAGVMQNPRHLVRRRGQEARLRCSPMKGHSHVYWYRQLPEEGLKFMVYLQKENIIDESGMPKERFSAEFPKEGPSILRIQQVVRGDSAAYFCASSPTTDTQYFGPGTRLTVL.

This clone has a handful of counts. This chain connects TRBV19 to TRBJ2-7; 7 bases align to TRBD1. This CDR3 is 14 amino acids long. Germline CDR1 is LNHDA and CDR2 is SQIVND (reference sequence). Germline trimming cut 5 bases from V and 3 bases from J; bases unmatched to any gene: 7. CDR3 nucleotides: TGTGCCAGTAGTCCCGCCGGGACAGACTACGAGCAGTACTTC. Encoded protein: CASSPAGTDYEQYF.

This chain connects TRBV30 to TRBJ2-1; tentative D call: TRBD1 (5 bases). Trimming removed 4 bases from V and 8 bases from J, with 15 bases in between. Germline V gene lookup returns CDR1 GTSNPN and CDR2 SVGIG (reference sequence). This CDR3 spans 13 amino acids. The DNA for the CDR3 is TGTGCCTGGAACCTAGGGGTGGACGATGAGCAGTTCTTC. Translation: CAWNLGVDDEQFF.